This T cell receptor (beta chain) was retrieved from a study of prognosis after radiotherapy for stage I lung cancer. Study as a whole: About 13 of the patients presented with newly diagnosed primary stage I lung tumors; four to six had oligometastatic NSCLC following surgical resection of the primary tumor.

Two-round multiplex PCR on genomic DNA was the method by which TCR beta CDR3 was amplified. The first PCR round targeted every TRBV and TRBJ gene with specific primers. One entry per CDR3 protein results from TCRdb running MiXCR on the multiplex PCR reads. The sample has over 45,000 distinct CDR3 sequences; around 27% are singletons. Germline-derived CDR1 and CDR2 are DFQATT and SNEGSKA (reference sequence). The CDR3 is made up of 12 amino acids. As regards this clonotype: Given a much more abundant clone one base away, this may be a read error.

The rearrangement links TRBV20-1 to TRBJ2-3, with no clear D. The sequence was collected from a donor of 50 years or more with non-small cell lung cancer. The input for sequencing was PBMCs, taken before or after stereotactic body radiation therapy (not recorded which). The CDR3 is CRALGGQDTQYF. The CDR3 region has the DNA TGCAGGGCCTTAGGCGGTCAAGATACGCAGTATTTT.